The 20 T cell receptor beta chains below come from one sample, sequenced in a study of blood T cell repertoires in COVID-19. The data were produced by immunoSEQ multiplex PCR, yet TCRdb's version contains in-frame clones alone and is incomplete. The sample yields about 320,000 clones, 80% to 90% seen once. Sequenced: PBMCs or T cells enriched from blood (not recorded which). The receptor set was obtained from a woman aged 18-30 years who had recovered from COVID-19.

This chain joins TRBV5-1 and TRBJ2-1; 7 bases align to TRBD1. Looked up from germline, CDR1 is SGHRS and CDR2 is YFSETQ. The CDR3 contains 14 residues. Trimming removed 0 bases from V and 7 bases from J; junction bases left unmatched: 4. CDR3 residues: CASSLGQGRNEQFF. The DNA for the CDR3 is TGCGCCAGCAGCTTGGGACAGGGCAGGAATGAGCAGTTCTTC. The variable domain in full, with the rest retrieved from reference TRBV5-1 and TRBJ2-1, is KAGVTQTPRYLIKTRGQQVTLSCSPISGHRSVSWYQQTPGQGLQFLFEYFSETQRNKGNFPGRFSGRQFSNSRSEMNVSTLELGDSALYLCASSLGQGRNEQFFGPGTRLTVL.

V is TRBV18 and J is TRBJ1-1, with 7 nucleotides matching TRBD1. This CDR3 contains 15 residues. V gave up 6 bases and J gave up 3 bases; unmatched junction bases: 10. Germline CDR1 reads KGHSH; CDR2 reads LQKENI. CDR3 residues: CASSEIQGEYTEAFF. CDR3 DNA: TGTGCCAGCTCGGAAATTCAGGGGGAGTACACTGAAGCTTTCTTT.

This clone appeared once. The J gene is TRBJ1-5, the V gene TRBV6-5, with 8 bases that match TRBD1. The CDR3 runs to 15 residues. With 10 bases clipped from V and 2 bases from J, the junction kept 10 bases outside the gene matches. Germline V gene sequence: CDR1 MNHEY, CDR2 SVGAGI. In nucleotides, the CDR3 is TGTGCCACCGAGCTGGACAGGGCTGGCAATCAGCCCCAGCATTTT. It codes for CATELDRAGNQPQHF.

The chain has TRBV6-5 and TRBJ1-2; D is possibly TRBD1 (6 bases). Trimming left V 4 bases short and J 2 bases short, with 11 bases between. CDR1 and CDR2 (germline): MNHEY, SVGAGI. The CDR3 covers 14 residues. For the CDR3, the DNA is TGTGCCAGCAGTTGGGGAACAGGGAACTATGGCTACACCTTC. This gives the protein CASSWGTGNYGYTF.

The chain links TRBV30 to TRBJ1-2; 9 bases agree with TRBD1. Losses at the gene ends were 5 bases for V and 4 bases for J; bases not matched to a gene: 2. Germline lookup yields CDR1 GTSNPN and CDR2 SVGIG (reference sequence). The CDR3 contains 12 residues. The CDR3 nucleotides are TGTGCCTGGGTGACAGGGGGCTATGGCTACACCTTC. It codes for CAWVTGGYGYTF.

The chain employs TRBV21-1 and TRBJ2-1; no check of the table's D call, TRBD1, against the DNA was made. TRBV21-1 is a pseudogene locus. This CDR3 is built from 16 residues. The CDR3 region has the DNA TGTGCCAGCAGCAAAGCTACAGGGGGAAATGTAAATGAGCAGTTCTTC. This encodes CASSKATGGNVNEQFF.

This rearrangement joins TRBV4-1 to TRBJ1-6, with TRBD1 identical over 10 bases. CDR3 length: 15 residues. V shed 4 bases, J shed 6 bases, and the junction held 3 bases outside the gene matches. Germline loops: CDR1 MGHRA, CDR2 YSYEKL. CDR3 sequence: CASSPRDRGNSPLHF. The CDR3 DNA is TGCGCCAGCAGCCCCAGGGACAGGGGTAATTCACCCCTCCACTTT.

The CDR3 protein is CASSLDRGNTGELFF. In DNA, the CDR3 is TGTGCCAGCAGCTTGGACAGGGGGAACACCGGGGAGCTGTTTTTT. This sequence joins TRBV5-6 and TRBJ2-2; TRBD1 matches at 7 bases. Trimming cost V 0 bases and J 1 base; bases outside gene matches: 0. The CDR3 length is 15 residues. Germline assignment: CDR1 SGHDT and CDR2 YYEEEE.

The rearrangement uses TRBV10-3 and TRBJ2-1, with 9 bases matching TRBD2. CDR3 length: 15 amino acids. CDR1 is ENHRY, CDR2 SYGVKD, per germline. Losses at the gene ends were 4 bases for V and 6 bases for J; bases not matched to a gene: 7. CDR3 nucleotides: TGTGCCATCAGTGCGGCGGGAGGGGGTGGCAATGAGCAGTTCTTC. It codes for CAISAAGGGGNEQFF.

This chain uses TRBV30 with TRBJ1-4; tentatively, D is TRBD1 (6 bases). Germline V gene lookup returns CDR1 GTSNPN and CDR2 SVGIG (reference sequence). V was trimmed by 3 bases and J by 7 bases, leaving 12 bases between them. There are 13 residues in the CDR3. The CDR3 region is CAWRTGSSEKLFF. The CDR3 nucleotides are TGTGCCTGGAGGACAGGTTCTAGTGAAAAACTGTTTTTT.

This rearrangement joins TRBV30 to TRBJ1-3; D may be TRBD1 (5 bases). The V gene's germline CDR1 is GTSNPN and CDR2 SVGIG (reference sequence). The CDR3 extends over 15 amino acids. Trimming took 5 bases from V and 1 from J, leaving 15 bases between them. The CDR3 DNA sequence: TGTGCCTGGGTTGGCCGGGGGAGTTCTGGAAACACCATATATTTT. Translation gives CAWVGRGSSGNTIYF.

This chain connects TRBV5-1 to TRBJ2-7, with D uncertain. This CDR3 region has 14 residues. CDR1 and CDR2 (germline): SGHRS, YFSETQ. Trimming removed 3 bases at V and 2 bases at J, with 12 bases between. The CDR3 loop reads CASSSRVPTYEQYF. DNA for the CDR3: TGCGCCAGCAGCTCCCGGGTTCCCACCTACGAGCAGTACTTC.

V is TRBV24-1 and J is TRBJ1-5; D remains unclear. CDR3 length equals 12 residues. Germline-derived CDR1 and CDR2 are KGHDR and SFDVKD. The V gene lost 3 bases and the J gene lost 11 bases, with 10 bases spanning the gap. CDR3 DNA sequence: TGTGCCACCAGTGATCCCCTCGGGACCCAGCATTTT. Its translation is CATSDPLGTQHF.

V usage is TRBV11-2 and J usage is TRBJ1-2, with D perhaps matching TRBD1 (6 bases). V lost 1 base and J 5 bases, leaving 17 bases between the germline ends. This CDR3 region has 16 residues. Germline-derived CDR1 and CDR2 are SGHAT and FQNNGV. The CDR3 region has the DNA TGTGCCAGCAGCTTAGTGGGACAACCCTCCAATTATGGCTACACCTTC. It translates to CASSLVGQPSNYGYTF.

V gene TRBV5-5 combines with J gene TRBJ2-5; 9 nucleotides match TRBD1. V was clipped by 2 bases and J by 5 bases; unmatched bases: 4. Germline V gives CDR1 SGHKS, CDR2 YYEKEE (reference sequence). The CDR3 has 14 residues. The CDR3 coding sequence is TGTGCCAGCAGCTTCGGACAGGGGATGGAGACCCAGTACTTC. Translating gives CASSFGQGMETQYF.

This clone was counted once. This chain uses TRBV28 with TRBJ2-7; D might be TRBD2 (5 bases). From germline, CDR1 is MDHEN and CDR2 SYDVKM. The CDR3 runs 13 residues. V was cut by 10 bases and J by 5 bases, with 18 bases left in between. DNA for the CDR3: TGTGCCACCCTCCCGGGATTAGACCACGAGCAGTACTTC. Translated: CATLPGLDHEQYF. The whole variable domain, filled in from reference TRBV28 and TRBJ2-7, reads DVKVTQSSRYLVKRTGEKVFLECVQDMDHENMFWYRQDPGLGLRLIYFSYDVKMKEKGDIPEGYSVSREKKERFSLILESASTNQTSMYLCATLPGLDHEQYFGPGTRLTVT.

The chain carries TRBV28 and TRBJ2-1; TRBD2 matches 8 bases. CDR1 is MDHEN and CDR2 is SYDVKM in the germline V gene. J lost 10 bases, V lost 6 bases, and 8 bases had no gene match. The CDR3 is 13 residues long. The CDR3 nucleotides are TGTGCCAGCAGCCTCGGGAGGGCCAGCGAGCAGTTCTTC. Residues: CASSLGRASEQFF.

The rearrangement uses TRBV10-1 and TRBJ2-7; 8 nucleotides align to TRBD2. CDR1 and CDR2 (germline): WNHNN, SYGVQD (reference sequence). The CDR3 loop spans 14 amino acids. V was pared by 5 bases and J by 0 bases, with 3 bases of the junction left unmatched. The CDR3 loop reads CASSLSGDSYEQYF. As DNA, the CDR3 is TGCGCCAGCAGTCTTAGCGGGGACTCCTACGAGCAGTACTTC.

This clone was observed a handful of times. CDR3 coding DNA: TGTGCCAGCAGCAAAGACAGGCAGGCAGGGTATGGCTACACCTTC. Amino acids: CASSKDRQAGYGYTF. The chain links TRBV2 to TRBJ1-2; D is possibly TRBD1 (6 bases). V shed 6 bases and J shed 5 bases, with 19 bases lying between them. Germline V gene sequence: CDR1 SNHLY, CDR2 FYNNEI. The CDR3 length is 15 residues.

The chain recombines TRBV7-9 with TRBJ2-5, with D tentatively TRBD2 (6 bases). Trimming took off 5 bases at V and 5 bases at J, with 12 bases between the two ends. The germline V gene has CDR1 SEHNR and CDR2 FQNEAQ (reference sequence). This CDR3 is 13 amino acids long. The CDR3 loop is CASSGGVEETQYF. CDR3 coding DNA: TGTGCCAGCAGCGGCGGGGTCGAGGAGACCCAGTACTTC.